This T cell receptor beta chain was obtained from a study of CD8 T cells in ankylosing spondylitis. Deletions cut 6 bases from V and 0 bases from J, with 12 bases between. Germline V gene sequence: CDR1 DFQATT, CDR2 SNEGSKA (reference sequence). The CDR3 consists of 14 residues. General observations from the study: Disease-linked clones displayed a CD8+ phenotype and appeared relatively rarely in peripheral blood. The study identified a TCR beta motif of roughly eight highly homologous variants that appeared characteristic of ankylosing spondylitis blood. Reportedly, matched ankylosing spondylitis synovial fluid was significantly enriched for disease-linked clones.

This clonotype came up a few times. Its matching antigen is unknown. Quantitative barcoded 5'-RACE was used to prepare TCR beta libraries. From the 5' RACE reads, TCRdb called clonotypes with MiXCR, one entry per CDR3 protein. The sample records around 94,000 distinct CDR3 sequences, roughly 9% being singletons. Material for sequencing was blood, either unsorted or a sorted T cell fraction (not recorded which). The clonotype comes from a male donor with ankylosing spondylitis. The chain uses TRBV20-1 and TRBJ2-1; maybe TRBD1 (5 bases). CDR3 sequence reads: CSARARDSYNEQFF. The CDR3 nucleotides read TGCAGTGCCAGGGCCAGAGACTCCTACAATGAGCAGTTCTTC.